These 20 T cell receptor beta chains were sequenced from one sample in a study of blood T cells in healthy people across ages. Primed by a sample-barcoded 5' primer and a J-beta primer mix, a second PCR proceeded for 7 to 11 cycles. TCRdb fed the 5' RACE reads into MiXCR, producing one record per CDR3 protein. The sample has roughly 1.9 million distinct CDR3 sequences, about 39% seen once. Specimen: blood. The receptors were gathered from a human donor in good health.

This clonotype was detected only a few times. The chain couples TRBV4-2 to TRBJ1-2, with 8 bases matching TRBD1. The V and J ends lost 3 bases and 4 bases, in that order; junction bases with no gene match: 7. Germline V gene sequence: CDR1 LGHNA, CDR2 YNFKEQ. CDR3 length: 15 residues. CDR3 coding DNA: TGTGCCAGCAGCCACCTCGCCGGGACAGGCTATGGCTACACCTTC. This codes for CASSHLAGTGYGYTF.

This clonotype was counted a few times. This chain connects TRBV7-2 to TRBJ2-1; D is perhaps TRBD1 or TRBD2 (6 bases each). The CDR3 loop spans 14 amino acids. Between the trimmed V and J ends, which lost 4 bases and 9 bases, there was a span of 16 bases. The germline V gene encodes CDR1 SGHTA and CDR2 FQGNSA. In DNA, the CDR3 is TGTGCCAGCAGCTCCCTGCACGGGGGCGTTGAGCAGTTCTTC. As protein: CASSSLHGGVEQFF.

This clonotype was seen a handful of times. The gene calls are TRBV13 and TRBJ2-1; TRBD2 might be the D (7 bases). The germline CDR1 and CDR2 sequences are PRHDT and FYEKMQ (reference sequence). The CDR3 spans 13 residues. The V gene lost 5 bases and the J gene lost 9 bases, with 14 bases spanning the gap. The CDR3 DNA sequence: TGTGCCAGCAGCCCACCCCGGGGGGCTGAGCAGTTCTTC. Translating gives CASSPPRGAEQFF. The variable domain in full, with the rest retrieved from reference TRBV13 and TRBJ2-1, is AAGVIQSPRHLIKEKRETATLKCYPIPRHDTVYWYQQGPGQDPQFLISFYEKMQSDKGSIPDRFSAQQFSDYHSELNMSSLELGDSALYFCASSPPRGAEQFFGPGTRLTVL.

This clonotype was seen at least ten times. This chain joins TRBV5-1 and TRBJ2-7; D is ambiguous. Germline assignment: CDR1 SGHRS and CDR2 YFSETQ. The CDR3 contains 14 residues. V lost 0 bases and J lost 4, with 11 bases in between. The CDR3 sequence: CASSLVSASYEQYF. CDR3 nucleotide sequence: TGCGCCAGCAGCTTGGTTTCAGCTTCATACGAGCAGTACTTC.

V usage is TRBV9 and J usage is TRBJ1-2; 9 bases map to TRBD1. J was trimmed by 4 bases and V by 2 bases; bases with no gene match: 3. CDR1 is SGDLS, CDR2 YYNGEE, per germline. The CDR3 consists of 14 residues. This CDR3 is CASSVDRGIYGYTF. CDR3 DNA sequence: TGTGCCAGCAGCGTCGACAGGGGGATCTATGGCTACACCTTC.

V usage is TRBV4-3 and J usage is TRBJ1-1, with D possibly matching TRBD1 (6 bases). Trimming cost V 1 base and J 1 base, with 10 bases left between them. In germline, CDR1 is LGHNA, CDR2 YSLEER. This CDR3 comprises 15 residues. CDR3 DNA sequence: TGCGCCAGCAGCCAAGCCCTACAGGGGAACACTGAAGCTTTCTTT. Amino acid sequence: CASSQALQGNTEAFF.

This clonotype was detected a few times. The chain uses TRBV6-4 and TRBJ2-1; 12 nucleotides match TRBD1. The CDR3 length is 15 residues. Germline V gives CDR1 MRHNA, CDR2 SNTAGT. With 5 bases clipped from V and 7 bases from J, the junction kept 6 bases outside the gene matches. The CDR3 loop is CASSHPGQGANEQFF. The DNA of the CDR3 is TGTGCCAGCAGTCATCCGGGACAGGGGGCAAATGAGCAGTTCTTC.

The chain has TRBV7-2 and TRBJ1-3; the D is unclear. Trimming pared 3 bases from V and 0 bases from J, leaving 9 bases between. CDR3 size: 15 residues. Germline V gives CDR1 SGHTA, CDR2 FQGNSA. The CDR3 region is CASSFGRSSGNTIYF. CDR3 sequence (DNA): TGTGCCAGCAGCTTCGGCAGGTCCTCTGGAAACACCATATATTTT.

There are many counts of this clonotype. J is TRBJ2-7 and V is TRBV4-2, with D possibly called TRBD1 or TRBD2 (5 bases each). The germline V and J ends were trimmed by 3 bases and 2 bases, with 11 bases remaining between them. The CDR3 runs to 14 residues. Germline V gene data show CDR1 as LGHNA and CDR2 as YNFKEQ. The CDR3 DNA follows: TGTGCCAGCAGCCAGAGGGGACGCACCTACGAGCAGTACTTC. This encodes CASSQRGRTYEQYF.

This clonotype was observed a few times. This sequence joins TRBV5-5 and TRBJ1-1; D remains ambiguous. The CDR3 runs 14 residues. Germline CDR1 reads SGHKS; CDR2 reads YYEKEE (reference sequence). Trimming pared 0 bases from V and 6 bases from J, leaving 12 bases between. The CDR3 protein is CASSLVGGRSEAFF. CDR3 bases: TGTGCCAGCAGCTTGGTGGGCGGACGCTCTGAAGCTTTCTTT.

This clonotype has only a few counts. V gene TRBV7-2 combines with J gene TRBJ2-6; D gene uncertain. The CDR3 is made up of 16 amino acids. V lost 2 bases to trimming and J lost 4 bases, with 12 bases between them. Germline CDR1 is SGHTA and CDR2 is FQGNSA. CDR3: CASSLSWAPGANVLTF. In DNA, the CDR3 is TGTGCCAGCAGCTTAAGCTGGGCGCCAGGGGCCAACGTCCTGACTTTC.

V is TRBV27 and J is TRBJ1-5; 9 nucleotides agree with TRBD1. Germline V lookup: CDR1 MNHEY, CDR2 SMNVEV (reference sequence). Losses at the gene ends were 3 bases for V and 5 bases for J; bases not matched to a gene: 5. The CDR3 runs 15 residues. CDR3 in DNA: TGTGCCAGCAGTTTCTCGGGACAGGGCCATCAGCCCCAGCATTTT. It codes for CASSFSGQGHQPQHF.

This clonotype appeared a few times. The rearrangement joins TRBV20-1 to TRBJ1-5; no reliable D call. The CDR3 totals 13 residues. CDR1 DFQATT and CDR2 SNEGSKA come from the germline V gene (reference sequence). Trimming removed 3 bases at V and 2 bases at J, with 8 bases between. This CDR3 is CSASYLGNQPQHF. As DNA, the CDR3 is TGCAGTGCTAGTTATCTGGGCAATCAGCCCCAGCATTTT.

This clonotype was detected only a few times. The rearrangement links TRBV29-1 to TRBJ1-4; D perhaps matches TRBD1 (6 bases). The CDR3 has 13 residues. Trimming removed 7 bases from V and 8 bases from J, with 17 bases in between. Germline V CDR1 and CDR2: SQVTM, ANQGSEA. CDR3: CSGYTGNQEKLFF. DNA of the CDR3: TGCAGCGGGTACACAGGGAATCAGGAAAAACTGTTTTTT.

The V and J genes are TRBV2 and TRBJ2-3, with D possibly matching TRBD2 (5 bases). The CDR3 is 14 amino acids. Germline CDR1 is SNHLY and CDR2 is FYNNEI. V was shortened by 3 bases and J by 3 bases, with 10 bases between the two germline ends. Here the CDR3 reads CASSDSDGTDTQYF. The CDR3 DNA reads TGTGCCAGCAGTGATAGCGACGGGACAGATACGCAGTATTTT.

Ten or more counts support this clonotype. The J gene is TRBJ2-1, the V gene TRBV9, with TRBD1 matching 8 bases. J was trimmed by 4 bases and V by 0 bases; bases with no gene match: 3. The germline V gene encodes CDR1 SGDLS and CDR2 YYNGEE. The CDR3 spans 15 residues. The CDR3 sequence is CASSVGQGRYNEQFF. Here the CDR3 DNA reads TGTGCCAGCAGCGTAGGACAGGGGAGATACAATGAGCAGTTCTTC.

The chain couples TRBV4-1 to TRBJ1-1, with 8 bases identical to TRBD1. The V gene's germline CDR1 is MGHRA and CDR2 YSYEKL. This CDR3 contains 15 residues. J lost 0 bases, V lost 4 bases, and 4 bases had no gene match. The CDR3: CASSPRGPLNTEAFF. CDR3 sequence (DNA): TGCGCCAGCAGCCCCAGGGGGCCCTTGAACACTGAAGCTTTCTTT.

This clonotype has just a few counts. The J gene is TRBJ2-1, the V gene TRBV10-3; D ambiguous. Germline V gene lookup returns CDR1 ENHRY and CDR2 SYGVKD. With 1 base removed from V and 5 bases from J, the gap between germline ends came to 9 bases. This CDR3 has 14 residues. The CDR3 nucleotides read TGTGCCATCAGTGAGTTAAGGACCCACAATGAGCAGTTCTTC. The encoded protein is CAISELRTHNEQFF.

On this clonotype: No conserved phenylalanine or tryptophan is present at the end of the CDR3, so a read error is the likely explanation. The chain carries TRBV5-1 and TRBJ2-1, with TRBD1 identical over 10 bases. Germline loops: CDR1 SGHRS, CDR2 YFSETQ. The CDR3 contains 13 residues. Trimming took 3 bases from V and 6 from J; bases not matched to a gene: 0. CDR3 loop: CASSWTGGNEQFC. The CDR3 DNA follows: TGCGCCAGCAGCTGGACAGGGGGCAATGAGCAGTTCTGC.

CDR3 loop: CASSQNPGLAGEQFF. As DNA, the CDR3 is TGTGCCAGCAGCCAAAACCCGGGACTAGCGGGGGAGCAGTTCTTC. The V and J genes are TRBV3-1 and TRBJ2-1; 13 bases align to TRBD2. Per the germline V gene, CDR1 is LGHDT and CDR2 is YNNKEL (reference sequence). V lost 2 bases and J lost 10; bases outside the gene matches: 5. The CDR3 loop spans 15 amino acids.